Below are 18 T cell receptor beta chains sequenced from a single sample in a study of beta chain features in type 1 diabetes. Expressed TCRB transcripts were sequenced, since all the RNA that had been isolated was reverse transcribed. TCRdb keeps only in-frame clones here, not all; method: immunoSEQ multiplex PCR. The sample has 200,000 to 300,000 clones; under 70% are singletons. The sequencing sample was made of naive CD4+ T cells from blood. Receptor source: a man aged 30 to 45 in good health.

The V call is TRBV5-4, the J call TRBJ1-2, with a possible D match to TRBD1 (6 bases). The germline V gene encodes CDR1 SGHNT and CDR2 YYREEE (reference sequence). There are 12 residues in the CDR3. V was shortened by 4 bases and J by 5 bases, with 9 bases between the two germline ends. CDR3: CASSPTGYGYTF. CDR3 nucleotide sequence: TGTGCCAGCAGCCCGACAGGATATGGCTACACCTTC.

The gene calls are TRBV29-1 and TRBJ1-1; D gene ambiguous. Germline V lookup: CDR1 SQVTM, CDR2 ANQGSEA. CDR3 length: 10 amino acids. V lost 6 bases to trimming and J lost 11 bases, with 13 bases between them. Here the CDR3 reads CSVVTSEAFF. The CDR3 DNA is TGCAGCGTGGTGACCAGCGAGGCTTTCTTT.

This chain uses TRBV28 with TRBJ2-1, with TRBD2 matching 15 bases. Per germline, CDR1 MDHEN and CDR2 SYDVKM. V shed 4 bases and J 4 bases; nucleotides not matched to a gene: 14. The CDR3 runs 20 residues. CDR3 in amino acids: CASSSSGLAGGPAPYNEQFF. In DNA form, the CDR3 reads TGTGCCAGCAGTTCCTCGGGACTAGCGGGAGGCCCAGCCCCTTACAATGAGCAGTTCTTC.

This clone showed up just once. The chain couples TRBV13 to TRBJ2-1, with D unclear. Germline values: CDR1 PRHDT, CDR2 FYEKMQ (reference sequence). Trimming removed 4 bases at V and 3 bases at J, with 10 bases between. This CDR3 has 14 residues. The chain's CDR3 is CASSSLPGYNEQFF. Written as DNA, the CDR3 is TGTGCCAGCAGCTCCCTCCCTGGCTACAATGAGCAGTTCTTC.

This chain links TRBV30 with TRBJ1-4, with TRBD1 matching 8 bases. V shed 2 bases and J 7 bases; nucleotides not matched to a gene: 6. The germline gives CDR1 GTSNPN, CDR2 SVGIG (reference sequence). This CDR3 comprises 14 residues. The CDR3 loop is CAWSLTGVLEKLFF. The CDR3 coding sequence is TGTGCCTGGAGTCTGACAGGGGTTCTTGAAAAACTGTTTTTT.

A word on this clone: One end of the junction fails to match germline, which may point to a read error. The V gene is TRBV27, the J gene TRBJ2-1, with D tentatively TRBD1 or TRBD2 (5 bases each). The CDR3 is made up of 17 amino acids. CDR1 and CDR2 from the germline V gene are MNHEY and SMNVEV (reference sequence). DNA of the CDR3: TGTTCCAGCAGTTTGTCCTTTGGGACGAGCTCCTACAATGAGCAGTTCTTC. Amino acids: CSSSLSFGTSSYNEQFF.

This sequence joins TRBV9 and TRBJ2-1; TRBD1 is a possible D gene (6 bases). The germline V and J ends were trimmed by 0 bases and 3 bases, with 13 bases remaining between them. This CDR3 region has 16 residues. CDR1 is SGDLS, CDR2 YYNGEE, per germline. The CDR3 reads CASSVDGQRVYNEQFF. CDR3 bases: TGTGCCAGCAGCGTAGATGGACAGAGGGTCTACAATGAGCAGTTCTTC.

This clone turned up a few times. This chain links TRBV29-1 with TRBJ2-2; possibly TRBD2 for D (5 bases). Germline-derived CDR1 and CDR2 are SQVTM and ANQGSEA. Trimming removed 7 bases from V and 1 base from J, with 10 bases in between. The CDR3 consists of 13 residues. The CDR3 sequence is CSGLSGNTGELFF. As DNA, the CDR3 is TGCAGCGGGCTAAGCGGGAACACCGGGGAGCTGTTTTTT.

V usage is TRBV5-1 and J usage is TRBJ2-1, with 8 bases identical to TRBD1. V was pared by 4 bases and J by 8 bases, with 5 bases of the junction left unmatched. Per germline, CDR1 SGHRS and CDR2 YFSETQ. There are 13 residues in the CDR3. CDR3 residues: CASSRDRGDEQFF. In DNA form, the CDR3 reads TGCGCCAGCAGCCGCGACAGGGGTGATGAGCAGTTCTTC.

This chain uses TRBV7-9 with TRBJ2-3; the D gene is possibly TRBD2 (5 bases). The V end was cut by 0 bases, the J end by 14 bases, with 12 bases between. Germline V gene data show CDR1 as SEHNR and CDR2 as FQNEAQ (reference sequence). The CDR3 extends over 12 amino acids. CDR3 nucleotides: TGTGCCAGCAGCTTAGCGGGAGAGAGGGTGTATTTT. Amino acids: CASSLAGERVYF.

The V and J genes are TRBV2 and TRBJ1-6, with D possibly TRBD1 on 5 matching bases. Germline assignment: CDR1 SNHLY and CDR2 FYNNEI. The CDR3 is 14 amino acids. V gave up 3 bases and J gave up 5 bases, with 8 bases separating them. CDR3 loop: CASSEKGHNSPLHF. For the CDR3, the DNA is TGTGCCAGCAGTGAGAAGGGACATAATTCACCCCTCCACTTT.

In this sample, this clone turned up a few times. The chain combines TRBV28 with TRBJ2-4, with D perhaps TRBD1 (5 bases). CDR3 length: 15 amino acids. Germline CDR1 is MDHEN and CDR2 is SYDVKM. Between the trimmed V and J ends, which lost 5 bases and 8 bases, there was a span of 19 bases. CDR3 amino acids: CASSLTRVFGYIQYF. The DNA for the CDR3 is TGTGCCAGCAGTCTTACCAGGGTTTTTGGATACATTCAGTACTTC.

V usage is TRBV6-5 and J usage is TRBJ1-1, with unresolved D. The ends were cut back, 0 bases at V and 1 base at J, with 6 bases in the middle. The germline CDR1 and CDR2 sequences are MNHEY and SVGAGI. The CDR3 spans 14 residues. CDR3 region: CASSYSGRNTEAFF. CDR3 coding DNA: TGTGCCAGCAGTTACTCAGGGAGGAACACTGAAGCTTTCTTT.

This clone was counted between two and nine times. The chain has TRBV30 and TRBJ2-1; no firm D call. V lost 2 bases, J lost 3 bases, and 8 bases lay in between. CDR3 size: 13 residues. Germline V lookup: CDR1 GTSNPN, CDR2 SVGIG (reference sequence). The CDR3 sequence is CAWSPSYYNEQFF. For the CDR3, the DNA is TGTGCCTGGAGTCCTTCCTACTACAATGAGCAGTTCTTC.

On this clone: Other DNA sequences in this specimen translate into the identical CDR3. This rearrangement joins TRBV29-1 to TRBJ2-3, with D unresolved. Germline-derived CDR1 and CDR2 are SQVTM and ANQGSEA. The CDR3 runs to 11 residues. The V gene lost 4 bases and the J gene lost 5 bases, with 7 bases spanning the gap. CDR3 bases: TGCAGCGTTGTTGGGGTAGATACGCAGTATTTT. Translation gives CSVVGVDTQYF.

This clone showed up just once. This rearrangement joins TRBV11-2 to TRBJ2-6, with D unclear. The CDR3 is 15 amino acids. Looked up from germline, CDR1 is SGHAT and CDR2 is FQNNGV. The V gene lost 1 base and the J gene lost 2 bases, with 6 bases spanning the gap. The CDR3 DNA follows: TGTGCCAGCAGCTTAGGGTTCCCTGGGGCCAACGTCCTGACTTTC. Residues: CASSLGFPGANVLTF.

This clone was recorded once. The chain uses TRBV30 and TRBJ2-1; perhaps TRBD2 as D (6 bases). There are 12 residues in the CDR3. Between the trimmed V and J ends, which lost 5 bases and 4 bases, there was a span of 9 bases. Germline V gene sequence: CDR1 GTSNPN, CDR2 SVGIG (reference sequence). CDR3 nucleotides: TGTGCCTGGCGGGAGCGATACAATGAGCAGTTCTTC. As protein: CAWRERYNEQFF.

CDR3 protein: CASSLALVTQYF. As DNA, the CDR3 is TGTGCCAGCAGCTTAGCGCTGGTTACGCAGTATTTT. The J gene is TRBJ2-3, the V gene TRBV7-2; no clear D gene. Trimming pared 0 bases from V and 8 bases from J, leaving 6 bases between. The CDR3 is made up of 12 amino acids. Germline CDR1 and CDR2: SGHTA and FQGNSA.